This T cell receptor beta chain is drawn from a study of blood T cell repertoires in COVID-19. Study-level background: Sources were T cells, B-cell-depleted T cells, or PBMCs; the material itself was cDNA or gDNA.

Trimming removed 0 bases from V and 5 bases from J, with 14 bases in between. This CDR3 region has 15 residues. Germline V gives CDR1 LGHDT, CDR2 YNNKEL (reference sequence). The method was immunoSEQ multiplex PCR; TCRdb's version includes in-frame clones alone and lacks a portion of them. The sample has some 200,000 clones, 81% seen once. The origin of this receptor is a woman of 80 years or more with COVID-19, enrolled during active disease. Material: peripheral blood. The J gene is TRBJ2-7, the V gene TRBV3-1 (or the pseudogene TRBV3-2); possible D gene TRBD2, 7 bases. CDR3 protein: CASSQDRAGANEQYF. CDR3 nucleotides: TGTGCCAGCAGCCAAGATCGGGCGGGGGCTAACGAGCAGTACTTC.